These T cell receptor beta chains were read from a single sample in a study of shared clonotypes between healthy human individuals. Clones were read by immunoSEQ multiplex PCR, and TCRdb kept only the in-frame ones, dropping some. The table includes some 1,400,000 clones, more than 95% detected once. Sequenced: naive CD4+ T cells sorted from blood. The receptors shown here come from a man between 25 and 39 years old in good health. CDR3s include the opening cysteine and the closing phenylalanine or tryptophan. D genes are given only for firm matches. Size is omitted from some rows. Given values are once, few, many or a class for expanded clones.

j_call	cdr3_length	v_call	clone_size	d_call	cdr3_aa	cdr3_nt
TRBJ1-4	14	TRBV5-1	NA	TRBD1	CASSPDRGDEKLFF	TGCGCCAGCAGCCCGGACAGGGGGGATGAAAAACTGTTTTTT
TRBJ1-3	15	TRBV18	once	NA	CASSPKTGLGNTIYF	TGTGCCAGCTCACCCAAGACAGGCCTCGGAAACACCATATATTTT
TRBJ2-7	17	TRBV5-1	once	TRBD2	CASSLGTWTSGSYEQYF	TGCGCCAGCAGCTTGGGGACCTGGACTAGCGGGAGTTACGAGCAGTACTTC
TRBJ2-1	17	TRBV18	NA	TRBD2	CASSPPRTSGFYNEQFF	TGTGCCAGCTCACCCCCAAGGACTAGCGGATTTTACAATGAGCAGTTCTTC
TRBJ2-5	12	TRBV5-5	NA	NA	CASSSGVETQYF	TGTGCCAGCAGTTCGGGAGTTGAGACCCAGTACTTC
TRBJ1-5	15	TRBV15	NA	NA	CATSSRDRLGQPQHF	TGTGCCACCAGCAGTAGGGACCGCTTGGGTCAGCCCCAGCATTTT
TRBJ2-3	14	TRBV27	once	NA	CASSSLYSTDTQYF	TGTGCCAGCAGTTCCCTATATAGCACAGATACGCAGTATTTT
TRBJ2-1	16	TRBV10-3	once	NA	CAISNARQSTYNEQFF	TGTGCCATCAGCAACGCCCGACAGTCTACCTACAATGAGCAGTTCTTC
TRBJ2-3	14	TRBV2	NA	NA	CASSADGGTDTQYF	TGTGCCAGCAGTGCCGACGGTGGGACAGATACGCAGTATTTT
TRBJ2-5	14	TRBV6-1	NA	NA	CASSEAGGGWDQYF	TGTGCCAGCAGTGAGGCTGGGGGCGGATGGGACCAGTACTTC
TRBJ2-1	13	TRBV5-1	NA	NA	CASSREGLDEQFF	TGCGCCAGCAGCCGAGAAGGTTTGGATGAGCAGTTCTTC
TRBJ2-7	14	TRBV29-1	NA	TRBD2	CSVLKLAGVGEQYF	TGCAGCGTCCTCAAACTAGCGGGAGTCGGGGAGCAGTACTTC
TRBJ2-7	11	TRBV7-9	NA	NA	CASSHSYEQYF	TGTGCCAGCAGCCACTCCTACGAGCAGTACTTC
TRBJ1-5	14	TRBV5-6	NA	NA	CASSGRGSNQPQHF	TGTGCCAGCAGTGGTAGGGGAAGCAATCAGCCCCAGCATTTT
TRBJ2-6	19	TRBV18	NA	NA	CASSPLRAGPSPGANVLTF	TGTGCCAGCTCACCACTTCGGGCAGGGCCCAGCCCTGGGGCCAACGTCCTGACTTTC
TRBJ2-1	17	TRBV6-1	NA	TRBD2	CASSELWTSGPYNEQFF	TGTGCCAGCAGTGAATTGTGGACTAGCGGGCCCTACAATGAGCAGTTCTTC
TRBJ1-1	16	TRBV28	once	TRBD1	CASSFLAGTGLSSAFF	TGTGCCAGCAGCTTCCTCGCCGGGACAGGGTTATCCTCAGCTTTCTTT
TRBJ2-3	16	TRBV28	NA	TRBD2	CASSLVLAGGTDTQYF	TGTGCCAGCAGTTTAGTCCTAGCGGGAGGAACAGATACGCAGTATTTT
TRBJ2-5	15	TRBV6-5	NA	NA	CASSQLERSQETQYF	TGTGCCAGCAGTCAACTAGAGAGATCCCAAGAGACCCAGTACTTC
TRBJ2-7	15	TRBV4-1	NA	NA	CASSQVVRVTYEQYF	TGCGCCAGCAGCCAAGTGGTCAGGGTCACCTACGAGCAGTACTTC
TRBJ2-7	13	TRBV28	NA	NA	CASSLTSPYEQYF	TGTGCCAGCAGTTTGACTAGTCCCTACGAGCAGTACTTC
TRBJ2-7	14	TRBV5-4	NA	NA	CASSLAGVTYEQYF	TGTGCCAGCAGCTTGGCCGGGGTGACCTACGAGCAGTACTTC
TRBJ1-2	14	TRBV6-1	NA	NA	CASTERGAPRGYTF	TGTGCCAGCACCGAACGGGGGGCGCCGAGGGGCTACACCTTC
TRBJ2-1	17	TRBV4-2	NA	NA	CASSQDRTGRPQNEQFF	TGTGCCAGCAGCCAAGATCGGACGGGACGGCCCCAGAATGAGCAGTTCTTC
TRBJ2-3	16	TRBV7-7	NA	NA	CASSLLPWAGTDTQYF	TGTGCTAGCAGCTTATTACCTTGGGCGGGGACAGATACGCAGTATTTT
TRBJ1-5	16	TRBV7-9	NA	NA	CASSQFGRGSNQPQHF	TGTGCCAGCAGCCAATTCGGCAGGGGAAGCAATCAGCCCCAGCATTTT
TRBJ2-7	14	TRBV6-6	NA	NA	CASSKATGIYEQYF	TGTGCCAGCAGCAAGGCCACAGGGATCTACGAGCAGTACTTC
TRBJ2-3	13	TRBV28	NA	NA	CASSLEQTDTQYF	TGTGCCAGCAGTTTAGAGCAAACAGATACGCAGTATTTT
TRBJ2-7	14	TRBV27	NA	TRBD1	CASSQARGSYEQYF	TGTGCCAGCAGTCAAGCCAGGGGGTCCTACGAGCAGTACTTC
TRBJ1-5	17	TRBV5-1	NA	NA	CASSLDPGTGINQPQHF	TGCGCCAGCAGCTTGGACCCCGGCACGGGGATCAATCAGCCCCAGCATTTT
TRBJ2-5	11	TRBV5-6	NA	NA	CASSSVETQYF	TGTGCCAGCAGCTCAGTGGAGACCCAGTACTTC
TRBJ2-7	14	TRBV4-3	NA	NA	CASSQDQGTYEQYF	TGCGCCAGCAGCCAAGATCAGGGGACCTACGAGCAGTACTTC